The 17 T cell receptor beta chains in this list originate from one sample, sequenced in a study of T cells after yellow fever vaccination (dated 2019 in TCRdb). The sample's treatment or condition label, decoded: live attenuated yellow fever vaccine strain. The library was obtained by 5' RACE. The listed sequencing device is Illumina HiSeq 2500. TCRdb trimmed public reads at Q25 via fastp, called clones via MiXCR and kept in-frame beta chains. A single entry per CDR3 protein holds the most common genes and DNA from its merged rows. The sample table lists around 590,000 distinct CDR3 sequences, about 12% of them with a count of one. The ten largest clones capture approximately 15% of the sample. Source: PBMCs, taken on the day of the yellow fever booster vaccination. These receptor sequences come from a man aged 25 to 45 who received the YFV17D yellow fever vaccine.

This clonotype was observed a few times. This chain uses TRBV6-2 or TRBV6-3 with TRBJ2-2; unclear D gene. Between the trimmed V and J ends, which lost 3 bases and 0 bases, there was a span of 11 bases. Germline CDR1 reads MNHEY; CDR2 reads SVGEGT. This CDR3 comprises 16 residues. CDR3 loop: CASSYSRAANTGELFF. The CDR3 nucleotides read TGTGCCAGCAGTTATTCCCGCGCCGCGAACACCGGGGAGCTGTTTTTT.

The chain employs TRBV5-1 and TRBJ2-1; 9 positions match TRBD2. V shed 4 bases, J shed 4 bases, and the junction held 18 bases outside the gene matches. Germline V lookup: CDR1 SGHRS, CDR2 YFSETQ. This CDR3 spans 19 amino acids. The CDR3 nucleotides are TGCGCCAGCAGCCTGCCGAGAAGACTAGCGGAACTGATTTACAATGAGCAGTTCTTC. Protein: CASSLPRRLAELIYNEQFF.

The genes are TRBV7-8 and TRBJ1-2; D unclear. Germline CDR1 SGHVS, CDR2 FQNEAQ. This CDR3 is 12 amino acids long. Trimming pared 1 base from V and 7 bases from J, leaving 7 bases between. Here the CDR3 reads CASSLGVGGYTF. CDR3 DNA: TGTGCCAGCAGCTTAGGGGTGGGTGGCTACACCTTC.

This clonotype showed up just a few times. The rearrangement links TRBV9 to TRBJ1-1; D not certain. CDR3 size: 16 residues. CDR1 SGDLS and CDR2 YYNGEE come from the germline V gene. Trimming pared 0 bases from V and 0 bases from J, leaving 12 bases between. CDR3 nucleotides: TGTGCCAGCAGCGTAGCGGCGGTGGGCATGAACACTGAAGCTTTCTTT. The encoded protein is CASSVAAVGMNTEAFF.

This clonotype was found a few times. The chain couples TRBV12-3 or TRBV12-4 to TRBJ1-3; TRBD1 aligns across 9 bases. This CDR3 contains 15 residues. V lost 5 bases and J lost 3; bases outside the gene matches: 5. CDR3 sequence reads: CASSPTGGVGNTIYF. In DNA, the CDR3 is TGTGCCAGCAGTCCCACAGGGGGCGTTGGAAACACCATATATTTT.

Only a few counts were recorded for this clonotype. The V gene is TRBV12-3 or TRBV12-4, the J gene TRBJ1-6; tentative D call: TRBD1 (5 bases). V dropped 6 bases and J dropped 14 bases, with 23 bases sitting between them. The CDR3 consists of 15 residues. CDR3 sequence: CASSIAGTPVQSLHF. The CDR3 DNA reads as TGTGCCAGCAGCATCGCCGGGACGCCGGTACAGTCCCTCCACTTT.

This clonotype was counted between two and nine times. The chain couples TRBV25-1 to TRBJ1-1, with a tentative D call TRBD1 (6 bases). V was pared by 7 bases and J by 7 bases, with 10 bases between. This CDR3 spans 11 amino acids. Germline V gene data show CDR1 as MGHDK and CDR2 as SYGVNS. The CDR3 reads CASKRGSEAFF. The CDR3, as DNA: TGTGCCAGCAAAAGGGGGAGTGAAGCTTTCTTT.

This chain joins TRBV5-1 and TRBJ2-1; no definite D call. Germline-derived CDR1 and CDR2 are SGHRS and YFSETQ. The CDR3 spans 14 residues. V lost 6 bases and J lost 7, with 17 bases in between. The CDR3 sequence is CASKAETIRNEQFF. The CDR3 nucleotides are TGCGCCAGCAAGGCGGAAACGATAAGGAATGAGCAGTTCTTC.

The chain recombines TRBV10-2 with TRBJ2-5, with TRBD2 matching 12 bases. Per the germline V gene, CDR1 is WSHSY and CDR2 is SAAADI. The CDR3 has 15 amino acids. The V gene end was trimmed by 4 bases and the J gene end by 2 bases; junction bases not matched to a gene: 2. The CDR3 reads CASSGTSGTQETQYF. For the CDR3, the DNA is TGCGCCAGCAGTGGGACTAGCGGGACTCAAGAGACCCAGTACTTC.

This chain uses TRBV5-5 with TRBJ2-4; TRBD1 matches 10 bases. Germline CDR1 is SGHKS and CDR2 is YYEKEE (reference sequence). The CDR3 is 14 amino acids. J was trimmed by 8 bases and V by 4 bases; bases with no gene match: 6. This CDR3 is CASSPGQGYDIQYF. The CDR3, as DNA: TGTGCCAGCAGCCCGGGACAGGGGTACGACATTCAGTACTTC.

The V call is TRBV30, the J call TRBJ1-1; no clear D. This CDR3 region has 14 residues. Looked up from germline, CDR1 is GTSNPN and CDR2 is SVGIG (reference sequence). The V end lost 1 base, the J end lost 1 base, and 10 bases lay between the germline ends. The CDR3 nucleotides are TGTGCCTGGAGTGATGTAGGTAGGAACACTGAAGCTTTCTTT. As protein: CAWSDVGRNTEAFF. The full variable domain, completed using reference TRBV30 and TRBJ1-1, is SQTIHQWPATLVQPVGSPLSLECTVEGTSNPNLYWYRQAAGRGLQLLFYSVGIGQISSEVPQNLSASRPQDRQFILSSKKLLLSDSGFYLCAWSDVGRNTEAFFGQGTRLTVV.

This clonotype was recorded at least ten times. The chain recombines TRBV12-3 or TRBV12-4 with TRBJ2-1; unclear D gene. The CDR3 loop spans 13 amino acids. Trimming left V 6 bases short and J 7 bases short, with 13 bases between. The CDR3, as DNA: TGTGCCAGCAGGCCCCATCGGTCTAATGAGCAGTTCTTC. Its translation: CASRPHRSNEQFF.

The sample holds many counts of this clonotype. CDR3 residues: CASSPGQPPYEQYF. The CDR3 DNA reads as TGTGCCAGCAGCCCGGGACAGCCCCCTTACGAGCAGTACTTC. V gene TRBV12-3 or TRBV12-4 combines with J gene TRBJ2-7; 7 nucleotides line up with TRBD1. V shed 6 bases, J shed 4 bases, and the junction held 9 bases outside the gene matches. The CDR3 loop spans 14 amino acids.

This clonotype was counted only a few times. The chain joins TRBV20-1 to TRBJ2-5; D ambiguous. Germline V gives CDR1 DFQATT, CDR2 SNEGSKA (reference sequence). The ends were cut back, 5 bases at V and 5 bases at J, with 21 bases in the middle. CDR3 size: 15 residues. In DNA, the CDR3 is TGCAGTGCTGTGGCCCGGGTCGGGTTCGGTGAGACCCAGTACTTC. Translating gives CSAVARVGFGETQYF.

This clonotype was counted a few times. V and J are TRBV6-1 and TRBJ2-2; 13 bases align to TRBD2. The CDR3 runs 17 residues. V dropped 8 bases and J dropped 4; count of bases not matched to a gene: 10. CDR1 and CDR2 (germline): MNHNS, SASEGT. CDR3 nucleotides: TGTGCCAGCCAAACTAGCGGGAGGGCCGGTGGCACCGGGGAGCTGTTTTTT. Its translation: CASQTSGRAGGTGELFF.

This clonotype has just a few counts. This chain uses TRBV11-1 with TRBJ2-2, with TRBD2 matching over 8 bases. CDR3 size: 17 residues. Germline CDR1 and CDR2: SGHAT and FQDESV (reference sequence). Germline trimming cut 1 base from V and 6 bases from J; bases unmatched to any gene: 10. The CDR3 nucleotides are TGTGCCAGCAGCTTAGAGATAGCGGGACCCGACGCCGGGGAGCTGTTTTTT. Translated, it gives CASSLEIAGPDAGELFF.

The chain employs TRBV27 and TRBJ2-3, with D possibly TRBD1 on 6 matching bases. Germline V CDR1 and CDR2: MNHEY, SMNVEV (reference sequence). Trimming cost V 3 bases and J 0 bases, with 13 bases left between them. This CDR3 has 16 amino acids. CDR3 sequence (DNA): TGTGCCAGCAGTTTGGGGCAGGGGTTAAGCACAGATACGCAGTATTTT. As protein: CASSLGQGLSTDTQYF.